A single sample is the source of the 23 T cell receptor beta chains below, sequenced in a study of blood T cell repertoires in COVID-19. Clones were read by immunoSEQ multiplex PCR, and TCRdb kept only the in-frame ones, dropping some. This sample has 350,000 to 500,000 clones; around nine tenths occur once, and the top ten carry 1.4%. The sequenced sample consisted of PBMCs or T cells enriched from blood (not recorded which). The receptors derive from a woman under 30 who had been exposed to COVID-19.

The V and J genes are TRBV18 and TRBJ1-3; perhaps TRBD1 as D (5 bases). Germline values: CDR1 KGHSH, CDR2 LQKENI. This CDR3 region has 15 residues. Deletions cut 3 bases from V and 4 bases from J, with 13 bases between. CDR3 loop: CASSPQAGDGNTIYF. DNA of the CDR3: TGTGCCAGCTCACCTCAGGCGGGGGACGGAAACACCATATATTTT. Using reference TRBV18 and TRBJ1-3 for the parts outside the CDR3, the full variable domain is NAGVMQNPRHLVRRRGQEARLRCSPMKGHSHVYWYRQLPEEGLKFMVYLQKENIIDESGMPKERFSAEFPKEGPSILRIQQVVRGDSAAYFCASSPQAGDGNTIYFGEGSWLTVV.

The rearrangement joins TRBV15 to TRBJ2-5; the D gene is possibly TRBD1 (6 bases). Germline V gene sequence: CDR1 LNHNV, CDR2 YYDKDF (reference sequence). The CDR3 consists of 14 residues. V was shortened by 2 bases and J by 5 bases, with 12 bases between the two germline ends. DNA of the CDR3: TGTGCCACCAGCAGATACAGGGTATTGGAGACCCAGTACTTC. It specifies CATSRYRVLETQYF.

The CDR3 protein is CAGGVREKLFF. CDR3 in DNA: TGTGCCGGGGGGGTTCGGGAAAAACTGTTTTTT. The chain combines TRBV2 with TRBJ1-4, with D maybe TRBD1 (5 bases). Germline loops: CDR1 SNHLY, CDR2 FYNNEI. Trimming took off 11 bases at V and 8 bases at J, with 12 bases between the two ends. The CDR3 loop spans 11 amino acids.

This clone has just a few counts. This chain joins TRBV12-3 or TRBV12-4 and TRBJ2-7; TRBD2 agrees at 10 bases. Germline trimming cut 6 bases from V and 6 bases from J; bases unmatched to any gene: 5. The CDR3 is 13 amino acids. CDR3 loop: CASSSTSGIEQYF. The CDR3 bases are TGTGCCAGCAGCAGTACTAGCGGGATCGAGCAGTACTTC.

This rearrangement joins TRBV2 to TRBJ1-2, with TRBD1 as a possible D gene (6 bases). V lost 6 bases and J 3 bases, leaving 8 bases between the germline ends. The germline CDR1 and CDR2 sequences are SNHLY and FYNNEI. There are 12 residues in the CDR3. The CDR3 loop is CASRGTYYGYTF. The CDR3 DNA reads as TGTGCCAGCAGGGGGACATACTATGGCTACACCTTC.

J is TRBJ2-7 and V is TRBV21-1; the table assigns TRBD2, which was not confirmed against the DNA. TRBV21-1 is tagged as a pseudogene. This CDR3 region has 17 residues. The CDR3 here is CASSPQLLARYPYEQYF. CDR3 sequence (DNA): TGTGCCAGCAGCCCTCAATTACTAGCGCGGTACCCCTACGAGCAGTACTTC.

The rearrangement links TRBV12-3 or TRBV12-4 to TRBJ1-5; D possibly corresponds to TRBD1 (6 bases). This CDR3 is built from 12 residues. Trimming stripped 10 bases from V and 2 bases from J, with 9 bases between. Written as DNA, the CDR3 is TGTGCCACCCGGACAGGCAATCAGCCCCAGCATTTT. This encodes CATRTGNQPQHF.

The chain joins TRBV7-3 to TRBJ2-5; 9 nucleotides align to TRBD2. Looked up from germline, CDR1 is SGHTA and CDR2 is FQGTGA. V was pared by 5 bases and J by 3 bases, with 10 bases of the junction left unmatched. CDR3 length equals 16 residues. CDR3 DNA sequence: TGTGCCAGCAGCCCTAGGTGGCAGCGGGGGGAAGAGACCCAGTACTTC. Protein sequence: CASSPRWQRGEETQYF.

The chain uses TRBV5-6 and TRBJ1-3; 7 bases agree with TRBD1. Germline CDR1 and CDR2: SGHDT and YYEEEE. The CDR3 consists of 17 residues. With V trimmed by 4 bases and J by 2 bases, 12 bases remained unmatched. The CDR3 region has the DNA TGTGCCAGCAGCGGGTTCCTGACAGGGAGAACTGGAAACACCATATATTTT. Translated: CASSGFLTGRTGNTIYF.

The CDR3 region is CASRSTGTSGVYEQYF. CDR3 nucleotides: TGTGCCAGTAGAAGTACCGGGACTAGCGGGGTCTACGAGCAGTACTTC. The chain couples TRBV19 to TRBJ2-7; TRBD2 aligns across 13 bases. The V and J ends lost 6 bases and 3 bases, in that order; junction bases with no gene match: 8. The germline CDR1 and CDR2 sequences are LNHDA and SQIVND (reference sequence). The CDR3 covers 16 residues.

The gene calls are TRBV25-1 and TRBJ1-2; no clear D. V lost 5 bases and J 1 base, leaving 8 bases between the germline ends. The germline CDR1 and CDR2 sequences are MGHDK and SYGVNS. This CDR3 contains 13 residues. The CDR3 reads CASSPANNYGYTF. The CDR3 bases are TGTGCCAGCAGTCCCGCGAATAACTATGGCTACACCTTC.

The V and J genes are TRBV27 and TRBJ2-5; TRBD2 matches at 12 bases. The CDR3 covers 17 residues. The germline V gene encodes CDR1 MNHEY and CDR2 SMNVEV (reference sequence). The V and J ends lost 3 bases and 2 bases, in that order; junction bases with no gene match: 7. The CDR3 coding sequence is TGTGCCAGCAGTTTCCCCAGGACTAGCGGGACTCAAGAGACCCAGTACTTC. It is translated as CASSFPRTSGTQETQYF.

This chain connects TRBV28 to TRBJ1-2, with 7 bases identical to TRBD1. The V gene's germline CDR1 is MDHEN and CDR2 SYDVKM. The junction had 12 bases not matched to a gene; V was cut back by 7 bases and J by 4 bases. The CDR3 spans 15 residues. The CDR3, as DNA: TGTGCCAGCATCCCCCAGGGGGAACTTCTCTATGGCTACACCTTC. Its translation is CASIPQGELLYGYTF.

This clone showed up just a few times. The rearrangement uses TRBV29-1 and TRBJ1-2; perhaps TRBD1 as D (6 bases). Per germline, CDR1 SQVTM and CDR2 ANQGSEA. V was clipped by 1 base and J by 6 bases, with 12 bases between them. CDR3 size: 13 residues. CDR3 bases: TGCAGCGTTGAAGGGATTTACAGGGATGGCTACACCTTC. Protein sequence: CSVEGIYRDGYTF. Full variable domain (rest looked up from reference TRBV29-1 and TRBJ1-2): SAVISQKPSRDICQRGTSLTIQCQVDSQVTMMFWYRQQPGQSLTLIATANQGSEATYESGFVIDKFPISRPNLTFSTLTVSNMSPEDSSIYLCSVEGIYRDGYTFGSGTRLTVV.

V gene TRBV10-3 combines with J gene TRBJ2-2; 10 bases line up with TRBD1. J gave up 3 bases and V 6 bases, and 4 bases lay outside the gene matches. CDR3 size: 15 residues. Germline CDR1 is ENHRY and CDR2 is SYGVKD. CDR3 coding DNA: TGTGCCATCAGGCACGGGACAGGGGACACCGGGGAGCTGTTTTTT. It yields the protein CAIRHGTGDTGELFF.

The chain is built from TRBV4-2 and TRBJ2-7, with TRBD2 as a possible D gene (6 bases). V lost 2 bases to trimming and J lost 6 bases, with 11 bases between them. Germline CDR1 reads LGHNA; CDR2 reads YNFKEQ. The CDR3 covers 13 residues. The CDR3 DNA is TGTGCCAGCAGCCAACGGGAGTTTGGCGAGCAGTACTTC. Translation: CASSQREFGEQYF.

The J gene is TRBJ2-1, the V gene TRBV28; 9 nucleotides line up with TRBD1. V was pared by 7 bases and J by 13 bases, with 14 bases of the junction left unmatched. Germline CDR1 and CDR2: MDHEN and SYDVKM. The CDR3 loop spans 14 amino acids. CDR3 protein: CASNQGTGKSGQFF. The CDR3 nucleotides read TGTGCCAGCAACCAAGGGACAGGGAAAAGCGGACAGTTCTTC.

The sample holds one count of this clone. The DNA for the CDR3 is TGTGCCAGCTCACCAATGGACAGTTATTCCCTGAACACTGAAGCTTTCTTT. Amino acid sequence: CASSPMDSYSLNTEAFF. The V and J genes are TRBV18 and TRBJ1-1; tentative D call: TRBD1 (6 bases). The V end was cut by 2 bases, the J end by 0 bases, with 16 bases between. The germline V gene encodes CDR1 KGHSH and CDR2 LQKENI. This CDR3 comprises 17 residues.

The gene calls are TRBV6-5 and TRBJ2-2, with TRBD2 matching over 11 bases. From germline, CDR1 is MNHEY and CDR2 SVGAGI. Trimming removed 4 bases from V and 4 bases from J; junction bases left unmatched: 5. CDR3 length: 16 amino acids. CDR3 coding DNA: TGTGCCAGCAGTTTCACTAGCGGGGGAATCACCGGGGAGCTGTTTTTT. Translated: CASSFTSGGITGELFF.

This rearrangement joins TRBV11-2 to TRBJ1-2; perhaps TRBD1 as D (5 bases). Germline V lookup: CDR1 SGHAT, CDR2 FQNNGV. The ends were cut back, 5 bases at V and 4 bases at J, with 17 bases in the middle. This CDR3 is built from 15 residues. CDR3 DNA sequence: TGTGCCAGCAGCCCCGGTCTGGGGCAGGGCTATGGCTACACCTTC. This encodes CASSPGLGQGYGYTF.

The chain links TRBV2 to TRBJ1-5, with D perhaps TRBD1 (5 bases). The germline V and J ends were trimmed by 6 bases and 6 bases, with 18 bases remaining between them. CDR1 is SNHLY, CDR2 FYNNEI, per germline. The CDR3 is 15 residues long. CDR3 residues: CASSKTWGVGQPQHF. CDR3 nucleotides: TGTGCCAGCAGCAAGACGTGGGGGGTGGGTCAGCCCCAGCATTTT.

The chain links TRBV21-1 to TRBJ2-3; the D call TRBD1 from the table was never checked on the DNA. TRBV21-1 is reported as a pseudogene. The CDR3 spans 14 residues. The DNA for the CDR3 is TGTGCCAGCAGTAGGGTCAGGGGGACAGATACGCAGTATTTT. It encodes CASSRVRGTDTQYF.

The V call is TRBV2, the J call TRBJ1-1; 9 bases agree with TRBD1. V lost 6 bases and J lost 4; bases outside the gene matches: 6. Germline CDR1 is SNHLY and CDR2 is FYNNEI. The CDR3 consists of 14 residues. CDR3 loop: CASRKRGQGTEAFF. CDR3 in DNA: TGTGCCAGCAGAAAGCGGGGACAGGGCACTGAAGCTTTCTTT. Full variable domain (missing parts from reference TRBV2 and TRBJ1-1): EPEVTQTPSHQVTQMGQEVILRCVPISNHLYFYWYRQILGQKVEFLVSFYNNEISEKSEIFDDQFSVERPDGSNFTLKIRSTKLEDSAMYFCASRKRGQGTEAFFGQGTRLTVV.